The 13 T cell receptor beta chains below all came from one sample that was sequenced in a study of vaccination effects on CD4 cells after COVID-19 (dated 2022 in TCRdb). The method was the immunoSEQ multiplex PCR assay. In its TCRdb copy, this immuneACCESS table keeps in-frame sequences only and misses some clones. Where compared with another copy, unresolved V genes explain less than half of these, and the others have no known cause. Present in this sample are more than 15,000 clones, about 80% of which were seen just once. The ten largest clones take up 15% to 20% of the sample. No cognate antigen is known for these TCRs. In the ViraFEST assay, PBMC were stimulated with viral peptide pools, and TCR sequencing was then used to find antigen-specific CD4+ T cell clonotypes based on their expansion. After about 9 days of culture, CD4+ T cells were isolated with the EasySep CD4+ T cell isolation kit. PCR-confirmed SARS-CoV-2 infection had occurred in convalescent patients between March and December 2020, before the Alpha, Beta and Delta variants emerged in the United States. Each participant got two doses of an mRNA SARS-CoV-2 vaccine, either BNT162b2 or mRNA-1273.

Sequences were derived from CD4+ T cells from PBMCs cultured with SARS-CoV-2 spike peptides, sampled after COVID-19 vaccination. According to the study, the label for this sample's cell subset or site signals: SARS-CoV-2 spike overlapping peptide pool stimulation. Receptors originate from a human donor who had a prior SARS-CoV-2 infection.

The chain employs TRBV11-3 and TRBJ2-1, with D possibly TRBD1 on 6 matching bases. Germline assignment: CDR1 SGHNT and CDR2 YENEEA. The CDR3 runs 16 residues. Trimming left V 0 bases short and J 0 bases short, with 9 bases between. CDR3 sequence: CASSLDGQYSYNEQFF. CDR3 nucleotide sequence: TGTGCCAGCAGCTTAGATGGACAGTACTCCTACAATGAGCAGTTCTTC. Looking up the rest from reference TRBV11-3 and TRBJ2-1 gives the full variable domain: EAGVVQSPRYKIIEKKQPVAFWCNPISGHNTLYWYLQNLGQGPELLIRYENEEAVDDSQLPKDRFSAERLKGVDSTLKIQPAELGDSAVYLCASSLDGQYSYNEQFFGPGTRLTVL.

The chain joins TRBV24-1 to TRBJ1-5, with D possibly TRBD1 on 5 matching bases. The CDR3 runs 14 residues. The V end lost 7 bases, the J end lost 5 bases, and 14 bases lay between the germline ends. Germline V gene data show CDR1 as KGHDR and CDR2 as SFDVKD. The CDR3 loop reads CATSHGWGDQPQHF. Here the CDR3 DNA reads TGTGCCACCAGCCATGGGTGGGGGGATCAGCCCCAGCATTTT.

The chain is built from TRBV20-1 and TRBJ2-3; D ambiguous. The germline gives CDR1 DFQATT, CDR2 SNEGSKA (reference sequence). The length of the CDR3 is 13 residues. The ends were cut back, 3 bases at V and 3 bases at J, with 10 bases in the middle. The CDR3 loop reads CSASLGGTDTQYF. Here the CDR3 DNA reads TGCAGTGCTAGTCTGGGTGGGACAGATACGCAGTATTTT.

The chain couples TRBV9 to TRBJ2-2, with a tentative D call TRBD2 (7 bases). This CDR3 contains 15 residues. Germline CDR1 SGDLS, CDR2 YYNGEE. Trimming left V 5 bases short and J 0 bases short, with 11 bases between. CDR3 sequence (DNA): TGTGCCAGCAGATCGGGGGGCTCGAACACCGGGGAGCTGTTTTTT. This codes for CASRSGGSNTGELFF.

V gene TRBV5-1 combines with J gene TRBJ1-2; D uncertain. V was trimmed by 0 bases and J by 8 bases, leaving 11 bases between them. Germline loops: CDR1 SGHRS, CDR2 YFSETQ. This CDR3 region has 13 residues. The DNA of the CDR3 is TGCGCCAGCAGCTTGGGACCCGGCCGGGGCTACACCTTC. Residues: CASSLGPGRGYTF. Full variable domain (outside the CDR3, taken from reference TRBV5-1 and TRBJ1-2): KAGVTQTPRYLIKTRGQQVTLSCSPISGHRSVSWYQQTPGQGLQFLFEYFSETQRNKGNFPGRFSGRQFSNSRSEMNVSTLELGDSALYLCASSLGPGRGYTFGSGTRLTVV.

This clone was detected once. V and J are TRBV11-3 and TRBJ2-3, with D hard to call. The CDR3 contains 15 residues. V was clipped by 3 bases and J by 2 bases, with 12 bases between them. CDR1 is SGHNT, CDR2 YENEEA, per germline. CDR3 protein: CASSFGYPITDTQYF. The CDR3 region has the DNA TGTGCCAGCAGCTTTGGCTACCCAATCACAGATACGCAGTATTTT.

This clone turned up a few times. The chain uses TRBV15 and TRBJ2-1; the D gene is possibly TRBD1 (6 bases). Germline assignment: CDR1 LNHNV and CDR2 YYDKDF (reference sequence). Trimming took off 0 bases at V and 4 bases at J, with 10 bases between the two ends. The CDR3 is made up of 15 amino acids. This CDR3 is CATSREGRGYNEQFF. CDR3 DNA: TGTGCCACCAGCAGAGAAGGCAGGGGTTACAATGAGCAGTTCTTC.

In this sample, this clone turned up a few times. The chain links TRBV19 to TRBJ2-1, with TRBD2 matching 7 bases. CDR1 is LNHDA, CDR2 SQIVND, per germline (reference sequence). Trimming took 1 base from V and 0 from J; bases not matched to a gene: 3. CDR3 size: 16 residues. This CDR3 reads CASSIGPGGSYNEQFF. CDR3 nucleotides: TGTGCCAGTAGTATAGGTCCGGGGGGCTCCTACAATGAGCAGTTCTTC.

There are a few counts of this clone. The chain joins TRBV9 to TRBJ1-1, with D unclear. V was pared by 2 bases and J by 0 bases, with 8 bases between. There are 14 residues in the CDR3. Germline CDR1 is SGDLS and CDR2 is YYNGEE. Here the CDR3 reads CASSVDVMNTEAFF. As DNA, the CDR3 is TGTGCCAGCAGCGTGGACGTCATGAACACTGAAGCTTTCTTT. Filled out from reference TRBV9 and TRBJ1-1, the complete variable domain reads DSGVTQTPKHLITATGQRVTLRCSPRSGDLSVYWYQQSLDQGLQFLIQYYNGEERAKGNILERFSAQQFPDLHSELNLSSLELGDSALYFCASSVDVMNTEAFFGQGTRLTVV.

V gene TRBV6-5 combines with J gene TRBJ1-2; D remains ambiguous. Germline CDR1 reads MNHEY; CDR2 reads SVGAGI. Trimming pared 2 bases from V and 6 bases from J, leaving 10 bases between. There are 13 residues in the CDR3. The CDR3 region is CASSYTGLNGYTF. Here the CDR3 DNA reads TGTGCCAGCAGTTACACCGGACTAAATGGCTACACCTTC.

The chain has TRBV6-5 and TRBJ1-2; 7 nucleotides match TRBD1. After removal of 6 bases from V and 6 bases from J, the junction contained 7 bases not matched to a gene. The CDR3 totals 13 residues. Per germline, CDR1 MNHEY and CDR2 SVGAGI. This CDR3 is CASRLDRWNGYTF. The DNA for the CDR3 is TGTGCCAGCAGGCTGGACAGGTGGAATGGCTACACCTTC.

The rearrangement links TRBV6-5 to TRBJ1-6, with a possible D match to TRBD1 (5 bases). V gave up 6 bases and J gave up 2 bases, with 11 bases separating them. The CDR3 has 15 amino acids. Germline V gene data show CDR1 as MNHEY and CDR2 as SVGAGI. The CDR3 nucleotides are TGTGCCAGCAGCCGCCCCAGGGCCTATAATTCACCCCTCCACTTT. Its translation: CASSRPRAYNSPLHF.

In its sample, this clone was seen a few times. V is TRBV6-5 and J is TRBJ1-6, with 11 nucleotides matching TRBD1. Unmatched junction bases numbered 5, after V lost 6 bases and J lost 10 bases. CDR1 is MNHEY and CDR2 is SVGAGI in the germline V gene. CDR3 length: 14 amino acids. CDR3 in DNA: TGTGCCAGCAGCAGGGGACAGGGGGAGTCACCCCTCCACTTT. Its protein is CASSRGQGESPLHF.